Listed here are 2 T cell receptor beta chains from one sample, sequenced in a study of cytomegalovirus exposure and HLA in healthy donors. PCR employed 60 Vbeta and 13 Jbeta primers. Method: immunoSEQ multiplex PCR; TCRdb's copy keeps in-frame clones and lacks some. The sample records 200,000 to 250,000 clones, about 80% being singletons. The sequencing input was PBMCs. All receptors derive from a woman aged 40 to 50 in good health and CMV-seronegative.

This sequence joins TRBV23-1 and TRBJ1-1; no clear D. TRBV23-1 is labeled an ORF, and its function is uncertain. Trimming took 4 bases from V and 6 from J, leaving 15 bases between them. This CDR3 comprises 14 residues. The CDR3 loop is CASSLMAPGSEAFF. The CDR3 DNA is TGCGCCAGCAGTCTTATGGCCCCCGGGTCTGAAGCTTTCTTT.

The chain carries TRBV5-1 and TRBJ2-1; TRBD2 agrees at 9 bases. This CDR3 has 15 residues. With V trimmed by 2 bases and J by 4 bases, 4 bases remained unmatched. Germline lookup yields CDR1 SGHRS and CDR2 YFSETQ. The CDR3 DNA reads TGCGCCAGCAGCTTTGAGACTAGCGGATACAATGAGCAGTTCTTC. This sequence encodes CASSFETSGYNEQFF. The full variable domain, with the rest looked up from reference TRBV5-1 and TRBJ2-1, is KAGVTQTPRYLIKTRGQQVTLSCSPISGHRSVSWYQQTPGQGLQFLFEYFSETQRNKGNFPGRFSGRQFSNSRSEMNVSTLELGDSALYLCASSFETSGYNEQFFGPGTRLTVL.